This is a list of T cell receptor beta chains from one sample in a study of siplizumab effects on memory and regulatory T cells. The data were produced by immunoSEQ multiplex PCR, yet TCRdb's version contains in-frame clones alone and is incomplete. The sample holds 70,000 to 90,000 clones, more than 80% seen once. The sample consisted of CD4+ T cells sorted from blood. These receptors all come from a human donor in good health. CDR3s include the opening cysteine and the closing phenylalanine or tryptophan. D genes are given only for firm matches. Some rows have no size entry. The others give once, few or many, or a class for an expanded clone.

j_call clone_size v_call d_call cdr3_nt cdr3_aa
TRBJ2-1 . TRBV14 TRBD2 TGTGCCAGCAGCCAAGACAACCTAACAATTCTAGCGGGAGTCTACAATGAGCAGTTCTTC CASSQDNLTILAGVYNEQFF
TRBJ2-1 . TRBV7-3 TRBD1 TGTGCCAGCAGCTTGGGACAGGGAGGAGATGAGCAGTTCTTC CASSLGQGGDEQFF
TRBJ2-3 . TRBV6-1 . TGTGCCAGCAGTGAAGTAGGGACTCCAGATACGCAGTATTTT CASSEVGTPDTQYF
TRBJ1-1 . TRBV19 . TGTGCCAGTCGTTCTCTGAATATGAACACTGAAGCTTTCTTT CASRSLNMNTEAFF
TRBJ1-2 . TRBV2 . TGTGCCAGCAGTGATAGCGGCACCACAAACTATGGCTACACCTTC CASSDSGTTNYGYTF
TRBJ1-1 . TRBV27 . TGTGCCAGCAGTCTAGGACGAGGAACTGAAGCTTTCTTT CASSLGRGTEAFF
TRBJ1-6 few TRBV6-5 . TGTGCCAGCAGCCCCCGAGTTCCCTATAATTCACCCCTCCACTTT CASSPRVPYNSPLHF
TRBJ1-4 . TRBV7-9 . TGTGCCAGCAGCTTAGAGAAGGGGGGAGGAAATGAAAAACTGTTTTTT CASSLEKGGGNEKLFF
TRBJ2-7 . TRBV19 TRBD2 TGTGCCAGTAGTATACAGGCTAGCGGGAGCTACGAGCAGTACTTC CASSIQASGSYEQYF
TRBJ1-2 few TRBV27 . TGTGCCAGCGGTGATAACTATGGCTACACCTTC CASGDNYGYTF
TRBJ1-1 . TRBV19 . TGTGCCAGTAGTATAATTCGATGGGGGGCGCAAGGAAACACTGAAGCTTTCTTT CASSIIRWGAQGNTEAFF
TRBJ1-2 . TRBV12-5 . TGTGCTAGTGGTTTGAGGGACGGCTATGGCTACACCTTC CASGLRDGYGYTF
TRBJ2-3 . TRBV5-4 . TGTGCCACCAACGCCGGGGGCCCAGATACGCAGTATTTT CATNAGGPDTQYF
TRBJ2-7 . TRBV9 . TGTGCCAGCAGCGTAGGCAGGGTCTGGAACGAGCAGTACTTC CASSVGRVWNEQYF
TRBJ2-7 . TRBV6-4 TRBD2 TGTGCCAGCAGTGTAGAGGGGAGCGGGAGCCATTTCGAGCAGTACTTC CASSVEGSGSHFEQYF
TRBJ2-2 . TRBV7-2 . TGTGCCAGCAGCTTTTCGGGCGGGTTGAACACCGGGGAGCTGTTTTTT CASSFSGGLNTGELFF
TRBJ1-6 . TRBV7-9 . TGTGCCAGCAGCTCGGACGGTGTGAATTCACCCCTCCACTTT CASSSDGVNSPLHF
TRBJ2-3 . TRBV5-6 TRBD1 TGTGCCAGCAGCTTGTTGGACAGGGGCACAGATACGCAGTATTTT CASSLLDRGTDTQYF
TRBJ1-2 . TRBV7-9 . TGTGCCAGCAGCTTAGATATTGGGGTCTCCGGCTATGGCTACACCTTC CASSLDIGVSGYGYTF
TRBJ1-5 . TRBV6-6 . TGTGCCAGCAGTTACTCGAAGGGTCAGCCCCAGCATTTT CASSYSKGQPQHF
TRBJ2-7 . TRBV28 . TGTGCCAGCAGCGACAGGAGAGCTTCCTACGAGCAGTACTTC CASSDRRASYEQYF
TRBJ2-1 . TRBV25-1 . TGTGCCAGCAGGGGGGCCCAGTACAATGAGCAGTTCTTC CASRGAQYNEQFF
TRBJ2-5 once TRBV19 . TGTGCCAGTAGCCCCGGGGAGACCCAGTACTTC CASSPGETQYF
TRBJ2-7 . TRBV2 . TGTGCCAGCAGTGACGGTCCCTACGAGCAGTACTTC CASSDGPYEQYF
TRBJ1-2 . TRBV7-9 TRBD1 TGTGCCAGCAGCTTAGTTTTGACAGGGGATGGCTACACCTTC CASSLVLTGDGYTF
TRBJ1-3 . TRBV5-1 . TGCGCCAGCAGCTTGTCCGGGTCTCCAAACACCATATATTTT CASSLSGSPNTIYF
TRBJ2-7 . TRBV19 TRBD1 TGTGCCAGTAGTACAGGACAGGGGGGCTCCTACGAGCAGTACTTC CASSTGQGGSYEQYF
TRBJ1-1 . TRBV6-5 . TGTGCCAGCAGTTACACGCGAAGGGACACTGAAGCTTTCTTT CASSYTRRDTEAFF
TRBJ2-5 . TRBV19 . TGTGCCAGTAGCGGGAGTCAAGAGACCCAGTACTTC CASSGSQETQYF
TRBJ1-1 . TRBV28 . TGTGCCAGCAGTTTTCTAGGCCTTCACACTGAAGCTTTCTTT CASSFLGLHTEAFF
TRBJ2-5 . TRBV5-1 TRBD2 TGCGCCAGCAGCCCGTCGACTAGCTCCAGGACCCAGTACTTC CASSPSTSSRTQYF
TRBJ2-5 few TRBV28 . TGTGCCAGCAGTTTCTGGACTAACCAAGAGACCCAGTACTTC CASSFWTNQETQYF
TRBJ1-6 . TRBV30 . TGTGCCTGGAGTAAGAATTCACCCCTCCACTTT CAWSKNSPLHF
TRBJ2-3 . TRBV28 TRBD2 TGTGCCAGCAGTTCCCTACTAGCGGGACTGGTAGATACGCAGTATTTT CASSSLLAGLVDTQYF
TRBJ1-5 few TRBV4-2 . TGTGCCAGCAGCCAAGACCCAATGGGTCAGCCCCAGCATTTT CASSQDPMGQPQHF
TRBJ1-4 . TRBV11-3 . TGTGCCAGCAGCTCCGGACAGCGCCGTAATGAAAAACTGTTTTTT CASSSGQRRNEKLFF
TRBJ2-2 . TRBV21-1 . TGTGCCAGCAGCGTACGGGGGGGCCCGGGCAGGGGCGCAAACACCGGGGAGCTGTTTTTT CASSVRGGPGRGANTGELFF
TRBJ2-2 . TRBV7-8 TRBD2 TGTGCCAGCAGACCCCCTCAGCGGGAGGGCCTTGGCGGGGAGCTGTTTTTT CASRPPQREGLGGELFF
TRBJ1-2 . TRBV7-9 . TGTGCCAGCAGCTTTCCGACAGATGGCTACACCTTC CASSFPTDGYTF
TRBJ2-5 . TRBV18 . TGTGCCAGCTCACCACAGGGGGGCGAGGAGACCCAGTACTTC CASSPQGGEETQYF
TRBJ1-5 . TRBV19 TRBD1 TGTGCCAGCCTCAGGACAGGGGGCCTTTATAGCAATCAGCCCCAGCATTTT CASLRTGGLYSNQPQHF
TRBJ1-1 . TRBV18 TRBD1 TGTGCCAGCTCACCCACTCAGGGGGCGAACACTGAAGCTTTCTTT CASSPTQGANTEAFF
TRBJ1-5 . TRBV7-2 . TGTGCCAGCAGCTTATTGCTAGGGACCGTCAATCAGCCCCAGCATTTT CASSLLLGTVNQPQHF
TRBJ2-1 . TRBV29-1 TRBD1 TGCAGCGTCAGGATCGACAGGGTCAACAATGAGCAGTTCTTC CSVRIDRVNNEQFF
TRBJ1-5 . TRBV28 . TGTGCCAGCAGGGAAGTTAGCAATCAGCCCCAGCATTTT CASREVSNQPQHF
TRBJ2-1 few TRBV7-3 . TGTGCCAGCAGCTTATCGGCAGATCTCTACAATGAGCAGTTCTTC CASSLSADLYNEQFF
TRBJ1-2 . TRBV30 TRBD1 TGTGCCTGGAGTGTTGCAGGGGGCCTCCAATTCTATGGCTACACCTTC CAWSVAGGLQFYGYTF